The clone carrying this TCR beta chain has just a few counts. Its matching antigen is unknown. The time point was: healthy volunteer bleed at 2 weeks. Blood, whole and unfractionated, served as the source for total RNA extraction. TCRdb re-analysed the RACE reads in MiXCR, keeping a single row per CDR3 protein. The sample has roughly 49,000 distinct CDR3 sequences; roughly 4.5% are singletons. This entry comes from a study of human T cells and chemical hapten exposure. General study results and limits: Counts of TCRs above 1 in 1000 frequency stayed unchanged with DPC sensitization.

The CDR3 covers 16 residues. V was pared by 4 bases and J by 3 bases, with 8 bases of the junction left unmatched. Per germline, CDR1 MGHRA and CDR2 YSYEKL. This clonotype was sampled from a female donor in good health. Some clones in this sample may be carry-over from other donors' samples. Material: whole blood. The chain recombines TRBV4-1 with TRBJ2-3, with TRBD1 matching over 9 bases. This CDR3 reads CASSPRTGAGTDTQYF. DNA for the CDR3: TGCGCCAGCAGCCCTAGGACAGGGGCAGGTACAGATACGCAGTATTTT.